The 17 T cell receptor beta chains listed next were all sequenced from one sample in a study of PD-1 blockade in classical Hodgkin lymphoma. Every patient relapsed after autologous stem cell transplantation, and brentuximab vedotin exposure varied. Generated by immunoSEQ multiplex PCR, the TCRdb table keeps only in-frame clones and is missing some. Of roughly 150,000 clones listed, about 78% are singletons. The sample consisted of peripheral blood mononuclear cells (PBMCs), taken before the second cycle of nivolumab. These receptors were obtained from a human donor with classical Hodgkin lymphoma.

V usage is TRBV28 and J usage is TRBJ1-2; possibly TRBD1 for D (5 bases). Germline V CDR1 and CDR2: MDHEN, SYDVKM. Trimming took 6 bases from V and 4 from J, leaving 9 bases between them. The CDR3 has 12 amino acids. The CDR3 here is CASRGRVYGYTF. The CDR3 nucleotides are TGTGCCAGCAGGGGGCGGGTCTATGGCTACACCTTC.

V and J are TRBV10-3 and TRBJ1-1; D call uncertain. Germline V gene sequence: CDR1 ENHRY, CDR2 SYGVKD. Trimming left V 6 bases short and J 2 bases short, with 19 bases between. The CDR3 length is 16 residues. The CDR3 here is CAIRHLPSVLNTEAFF. CDR3 sequence (DNA): TGTGCCATCAGGCATCTCCCCAGTGTACTAAACACTGAAGCTTTCTTT.

The gene calls are TRBV5-1 and TRBJ2-1; D unclear. The ends were cut back, 0 bases at V and 6 bases at J, with 13 bases in the middle. The germline gives CDR1 SGHRS, CDR2 YFSETQ. The CDR3 runs 15 residues. In DNA, the CDR3 is TGCGCCAGCAGCTTGGATAACCCAGGCGTCAATGAGCAGTTCTTC. The encoded protein is CASSLDNPGVNEQFF.

The V and J genes are TRBV5-4 and TRBJ2-2; no reliable D call. From germline, CDR1 is SGHNT and CDR2 YYREEE (reference sequence). The length of the CDR3 is 13 residues. V was cut by 2 bases and J by 2 bases, with 4 bases left in between. CDR3 DNA sequence: TGTGCCAGCAGCTTTAAAAACACCGGGGAGCTGTTTTTT. Amino acid sequence: CASSFKNTGELFF.

This chain links TRBV6-5 with TRBJ2-1, with D unclear. The CDR3 is 12 amino acids. V was trimmed by 7 bases and J by 5 bases, leaving 9 bases between them. Per the germline V gene, CDR1 is MNHEY and CDR2 is SVGAGI. The CDR3 region has the DNA TGTGCCAGCAAGGTACGCAACAATGAGCAGTTCTTC. This encodes CASKVRNNEQFF.

This clone was seen just once. This chain connects TRBV5-4 to TRBJ1-1, with D unresolved. The germline V and J ends were trimmed by 4 bases and 0 bases, with 7 bases remaining between them. Germline assignment: CDR1 SGHNT and CDR2 YYREEE (reference sequence). This CDR3 has 13 amino acids. CDR3 loop: CASSRALNTEAFF. The DNA of the CDR3 is TGTGCCAGCAGCAGGGCCTTGAACACTGAAGCTTTCTTT.

This clone occurred a few times. The V gene is TRBV28, the J gene TRBJ1-2; TRBD1 aligns across 9 bases. V lost 5 bases to trimming and J lost 7 bases; unmatched junction nucleotides: 5. The CDR3 sequence is 13 residues long. The germline CDR1 and CDR2 sequences are MDHEN and SYDVKM. The CDR3 bases are TGTGCCAGCAGTCTACAGGGGGCGGGTGGCTACACCTTC. Amino acids: CASSLQGAGGYTF.

The gene calls are TRBV18 and TRBJ2-7; 10 positions agree with TRBD1. The germline gives CDR1 KGHSH, CDR2 LQKENI. Trimming took 0 bases from V and 7 from J; bases not matched to a gene: 6. The CDR3 runs 15 residues. Written as DNA, the CDR3 is TGTGCCAGCTCACCACCCCGGGGGACAGGGGTTGAGCAGTACTTC. Encoded protein: CASSPPRGTGVEQYF.

This clone has a single count. This chain connects TRBV19 to TRBJ1-2, with unresolved D. V dropped 2 bases and J dropped 2 bases, with 12 bases sitting between them. Germline V CDR1 and CDR2: LNHDA, SQIVND (reference sequence). The CDR3 is 15 residues long. This chain's CDR3 is CASSINLGSNYGYTF. CDR3 sequence (DNA): TGTGCCAGTAGTATAAATCTGGGCAGCAACTATGGCTACACCTTC.

The rearrangement uses TRBV5-4 and TRBJ2-5, with TRBD1 matching over 11 bases. The length of the CDR3 is 16 residues. V shed 4 bases, J shed 4 bases, and the junction held 9 bases outside the gene matches. From germline, CDR1 is SGHNT and CDR2 YYREEE (reference sequence). CDR3 protein: CASSPGQGANGETQYF. CDR3 DNA: TGTGCCAGCAGCCCCGGACAGGGGGCTAACGGAGAGACCCAGTACTTC.

This chain joins TRBV11-2 and TRBJ2-2; TRBD2 agrees at 7 bases. The V and J ends lost 4 bases and 2 bases, in that order; junction bases with no gene match: 4. There are 15 residues in the CDR3. Germline V CDR1 and CDR2: SGHAT, FQNNGV. CDR3 sequence reads: CASSSASGNTGELFF. The CDR3 DNA reads as TGTGCCAGCAGCTCTGCTAGCGGCAACACCGGGGAGCTGTTTTTT.

There are a few counts of this clone. The rearrangement joins TRBV5-1 to TRBJ2-7; perhaps TRBD1 as D (6 bases). V dropped 4 bases and J dropped 0 bases, with 11 bases sitting between them. This CDR3 is 14 amino acids long. Germline loops: CDR1 SGHRS, CDR2 YFSETQ. CDR3 in DNA: TGCGCCAGCAGCGTGAGGGGGACCTCCTACGAGCAGTACTTC. Its protein is CASSVRGTSYEQYF.

This chain joins TRBV7-2 and TRBJ1-2, with D possibly being TRBD1 (6 bases). In germline, CDR1 is SGHTA, CDR2 FQGNSA. V dropped 4 bases and J dropped 2 bases, with 17 bases sitting between them. The CDR3 is 16 residues long. CDR3 amino acids: CASSSSTWTANYGYTF. Written as DNA, the CDR3 is TGTGCCAGCAGCTCTAGTACTTGGACAGCGAACTATGGCTACACCTTC. Drawing the rest from reference TRBV7-2 and TRBJ1-2, the complete variable domain is GAGVSQSPSNKVTEKGKDVELRCDPISGHTALYWYRQSLGQGLEFLIYFQGNSAPDKSGLPSDRFSAERTGGSVSTLTIQRTQQEDSAVYLCASSSSTWTANYGYTFGSGTRLTVV.

The J gene is TRBJ2-4, the V gene TRBV9, with 8 nucleotides matching TRBD2. This CDR3 is built from 17 residues. From germline, CDR1 is SGDLS and CDR2 YYNGEE. With V trimmed by 3 bases and J by 3 bases, 11 bases remained unmatched. DNA for the CDR3: TGTGCCAGCAGCGCGGGGGGGCTTAGCTCCTTCAAAAACATTCAGTACTTC. It is translated as CASSAGGLSSFKNIQYF.

This clone was seen only once. The rearrangement uses TRBV6-6 and TRBJ1-4, with TRBD1 as a possible D gene (6 bases). V lost 6 bases and J 10 bases, leaving 18 bases between the germline ends. The CDR3 sequence is 14 residues long. In germline, CDR1 is MNHNY, CDR2 SVGAGI (reference sequence). The CDR3: CASRKNLQGGKLFF. CDR3 coding DNA: TGTGCCAGCAGAAAAAACTTACAGGGTGGAAAACTGTTTTTT.

The chain couples TRBV27 to TRBJ2-5; 15 nucleotides match TRBD2. This CDR3 is 18 amino acids long. Unmatched junction bases numbered 9, after V lost 5 bases and J lost 2 bases. The germline CDR1 and CDR2 sequences are MNHEY and SMNVEV (reference sequence). CDR3 sequence (DNA): TGTGCCAGCAGTACGAGGACTAGCGGGAGGGCCCGTCAAGAGACCCAGTACTTC. Protein: CASSTRTSGRARQETQYF.

This clone was detected a few times. The gene calls are TRBV10-3 and TRBJ2-5; perhaps TRBD1 as D (6 bases). Germline assignment: CDR1 ENHRY and CDR2 SYGVKD. The CDR3 totals 13 residues. The V and J ends lost 6 bases and 4 bases respectively, with 12 bases between them. CDR3 loop: CAIRLDSSETQYF. As DNA, the CDR3 is TGTGCCATCAGACTGGACAGCTCAGAGACCCAGTACTTC.